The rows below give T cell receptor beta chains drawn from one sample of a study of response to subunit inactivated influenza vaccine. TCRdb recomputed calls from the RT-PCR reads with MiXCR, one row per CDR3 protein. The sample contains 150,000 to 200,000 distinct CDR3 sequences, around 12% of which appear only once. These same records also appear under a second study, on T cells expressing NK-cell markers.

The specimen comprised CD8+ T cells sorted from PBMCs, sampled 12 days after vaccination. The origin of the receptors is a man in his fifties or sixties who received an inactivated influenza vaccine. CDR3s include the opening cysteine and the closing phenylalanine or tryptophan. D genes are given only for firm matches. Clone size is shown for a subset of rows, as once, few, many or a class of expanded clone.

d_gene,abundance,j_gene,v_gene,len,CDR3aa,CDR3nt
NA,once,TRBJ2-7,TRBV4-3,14,CASSQDPLSYEQYF,TGCGCCAGCAGCCAAGATCCCCTCTCCTACGAGCAGTACTTC
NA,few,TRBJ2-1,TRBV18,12,CASSPGQPEQFF,TGTGCCAGCTCACCAGGACAACCTGAGCAGTTCTTC
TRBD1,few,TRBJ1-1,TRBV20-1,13,CSALGQGNTEAFF,TGCAGTGCACTCGGACAGGGGAACACTGAAGCTTTCTTT
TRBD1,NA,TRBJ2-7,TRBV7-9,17,CASSSPVETGSSYEQYF,TGTGCCAGCAGCTCCCCCGTTGAGACAGGGAGCTCCTACGAGCAGTACTTC
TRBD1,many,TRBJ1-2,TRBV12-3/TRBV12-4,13,CASSWGQGYGYTF,TGTGCCAGCAGCTGGGGACAGGGCTATGGCTACACCTTC
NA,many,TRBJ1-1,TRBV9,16,CASSASSGAMNTEAFF,TGTGCCAGCAGCGCCTCTTCAGGGGCCATGAACACTGAAGCTTTCTTT
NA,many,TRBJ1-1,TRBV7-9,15,CASSLGQGPGTEAFF,TGTGCCAGCAGCTTAGGCCAGGGGCCGGGTACTGAAGCTTTCTTT
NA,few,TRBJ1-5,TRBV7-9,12,CASSLGFQPQHF,TGTGCCAGCAGCTTGGGGTTTCAGCCCCAGCATTTT
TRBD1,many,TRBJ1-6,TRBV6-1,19,CASSKSGTGARSWNSPLHF,TGTGCCAGCAGTAAATCCGGGACAGGGGCCAGATCGTGGAATTCACCCCTCCACTTT
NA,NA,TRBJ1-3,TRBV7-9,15,CAVDLIRYPSNTIYF,TGTGCAGTTGACCTTATACGGTACCCTTCCAACACCATATATTTT
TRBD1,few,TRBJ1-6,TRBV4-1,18,CASSQGQGAWSYNSPLHF,TGCGCCAGCAGCCAAGGACAGGGGGCCTGGTCCTATAATTCACCCCTCCACTTT
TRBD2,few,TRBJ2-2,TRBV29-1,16,CSVEGFSGTTTGELFF,TGCAGCGTTGAAGGTTTTAGCGGGACGACTACCGGGGAGCTGTTTTTT
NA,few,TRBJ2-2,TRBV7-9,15,CASSFLTGNSGELFF,TGTGCCAGCAGCTTCTTAACAGGCAATAGCGGGGAGCTGTTTTTT
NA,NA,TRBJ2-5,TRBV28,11,CAISQGETQYF,TGTGCCATTTCACAGGGAGAGACCCAGTACTTC
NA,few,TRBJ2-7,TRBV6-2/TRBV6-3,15,CASSYSSRGLYEQYF,TGTGCCAGCAGTTACTCTTCGAGGGGGTTGTACGAGCAGTACTTC
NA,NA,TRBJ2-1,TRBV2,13,CASRVDRYNEQFF,TGTGCCAGCAGAGTTGACAGATACAATGAGCAGTTCTTC
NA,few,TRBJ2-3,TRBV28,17,CASSLSPPGTDTDTQYF,TGTGCCAGCAGTTTATCGCCTCCCGGGACTGACACAGATACGCAGTATTTT
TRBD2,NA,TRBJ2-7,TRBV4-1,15,CASSPWTSGSREQYF,TGCGCCAGCAGCCCTTGGACTAGCGGGAGCCGGGAGCAGTACTTC
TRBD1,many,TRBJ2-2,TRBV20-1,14,CSAVGQGSTGELFF,TGCAGTGCCGTAGGACAGGGCTCAACCGGGGAGCTGTTTTTT
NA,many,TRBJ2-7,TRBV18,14,CASSTYSFSYEQYF,TGTGCCAGCTCAACGTATTCATTCTCCTACGAGCAGTACTTC
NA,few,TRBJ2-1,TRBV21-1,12,CASSTPENEQFF,TGTGCCAGCAGCACGCCGGAAAATGAGCAGTTCTTC
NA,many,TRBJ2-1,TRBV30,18,CAWSVIVGGGRTYNEQFF,TGTGCCTGGAGTGTTATAGTAGGGGGGGGTCGCACCTACAATGAGCAGTTCTTC
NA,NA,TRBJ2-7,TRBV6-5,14,CASSYGASTYEQYF,TGTGCCAGCAGTTACGGGGCTAGCACGTACGAGCAGTACTTC
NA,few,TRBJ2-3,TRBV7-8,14,CASSLVSSTDTQYF,TGTGCCAGCAGCTTGGTCAGCAGCACAGATACGCAGTATTTT
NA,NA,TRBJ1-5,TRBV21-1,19,CASSPRTGEHPYSNQPQHF,TGTGCCAGCAGCCCCCGGACAGGGGAGCACCCCTATAGCAATCAGCCCCAGCATTTT
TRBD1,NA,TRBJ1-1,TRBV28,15,CASSFSGGGNTEAFF,TGTGCCAGCAGTTTCTCAGGGGGCGGCAACACTGAAGCTTTCTTT